Many counts were recorded for the clone carrying this T cell receptor beta chain. Its target is not known. The time point: persistent/refractory GD, antithyroid drugs over 5 years with positive TRAb. Extracted RNA from PBMCs served as the source of the TCR library. These data are taken from a study of regulatory T cells in long-lasting Graves disease. Study conclusions and caveats: It is possible that accuracy was reduced by the small size of the sample. A greater number of public clonotypes (about 2,900) was shared by persistent patients than by new patients (around 960). Persistent Graves' patients showed reduced TCR diversity versus newly diagnosed patients. Favored usage of TRBV28, TRBJ1-2 and TRBJ2-5 was recorded in persistent disease.

The CDR3 loop spans 15 amino acids. CDR1 and CDR2 from the germline V gene are SGDLS and YYNGEE. The V end lost 4 bases, the J end lost 1 base, and 11 bases lay between the germline ends. CDR3-region Arm-PCR and iRepertoire HTBI primers produced the TCR beta libraries. TCRdb reanalysed the multiplex PCR reads using MiXCR and keeps one entry per CDR3 protein. The sample has hundreds of thousands of distinct CDR3 sequences, around 21% seen once. This receptor was obtained from a female donor with Graves disease. This chain connects TRBV9 to TRBJ2-2; D is ambiguous. The specimen comprised peripheral blood mononuclear cells (PBMCs), sampled when the disease was refractory, from a patient treated with antithyroid drugs. In DNA form, the CDR3 reads TGTGCCAGCAGCAAATGGACGGGGAACACCGGGGAGCTGTTTTTT. Residues: CASSKWTGNTGELFF.